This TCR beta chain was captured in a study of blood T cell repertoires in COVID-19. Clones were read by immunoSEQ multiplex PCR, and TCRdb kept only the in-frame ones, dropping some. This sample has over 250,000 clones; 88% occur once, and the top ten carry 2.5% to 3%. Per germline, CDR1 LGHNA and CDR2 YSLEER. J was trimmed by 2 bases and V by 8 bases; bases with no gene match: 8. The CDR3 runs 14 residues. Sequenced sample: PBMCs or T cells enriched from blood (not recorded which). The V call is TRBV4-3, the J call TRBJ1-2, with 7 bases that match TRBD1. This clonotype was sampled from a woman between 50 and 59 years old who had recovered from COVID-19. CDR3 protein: CASSEGQKNYGYTF. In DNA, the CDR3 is TGCGCCAGCTCCGAGGGACAGAAAAACTATGGCTACACCTTC.